These T cell receptor beta chains were read from a single sample in a study of shared clonotypes between healthy human individuals. Sequencing used immunoSEQ multiplex PCR; TCRdb keeps in-frame clones, though not all of them. This table holds 530,000 or so clones, 75% to 80% found once. Sequences were obtained from PBMCs. The receptors shown here come from a woman between 40 and 55 years old in good health. Some clones in this sample may be carry-over from other donors' samples. The CDR3 runs from the conserved cysteine through the conserved F or W. A D gene is named only where the DNA matches it firmly. Some rows have no size entry. The others give once, few or many, or a class for an expanded clone.

cdr3_aa	cdr3_nt	j_call	cdr3_length	clone_size	v_call	d_call
CASSPATGRAISTDTQYF	TGTGCCAGCTCACCAGCAACAGGTCGAGCGATAAGCACAGATACGCAGTATTTT	TRBJ2-3	18	once	TRBV18	-
CASSPRDLSTDTQYF	TGCGCCAGCAGCCCCCGGGACCTGAGCACAGATACGCAGTATTTT	TRBJ2-3	15	-	TRBV5-1	-
CASSGDRTSYEQYF	TGTGCCAGCAGTGGGGACAGGACCTCCTACGAGCAGTACTTC	TRBJ2-7	14	-	TRBV2	TRBD1
CASSSDPLSGEQYF	TGCGCCAGCAGCTCTGACCCCCTTTCGGGCGAGCAGTACTTC	TRBJ2-7	14	-	TRBV5-1	-
CASSSLQGTEAFF	TGTGCCAGCAGCTCCCTTCAGGGCACTGAAGCTTTCTTT	TRBJ1-1	13	-	TRBV7-9	-
CASSLDLRLAGGDTQYF	TGTGCCAGCAGCTTGGATTTGCGCCTAGCGGGAGGAGATACGCAGTATTTT	TRBJ2-3	17	-	TRBV7-9	TRBD2
CASSQPTELAQNTGELFF	TGTGCCAGCAGCCAACCGACAGAGCTAGCCCAAAACACCGGGGAGCTGTTTTTT	TRBJ2-2	18	-	TRBV7-9	-
CASSFVTGPQETQYF	TGCGCCAGCAGCTTTGTGACAGGCCCACAAGAGACCCAGTACTTC	TRBJ2-5	15	few	TRBV5-1	-
CASSYSGHLDEQYF	TGTGCCAGCAGTTACTCAGGGCATCTGGACGAGCAGTACTTC	TRBJ2-7	14	-	TRBV6-5	-
CASSRDIRSYEQYF	TGCGCCAGCAGCAGAGACATCCGCTCCTACGAGCAGTACTTC	TRBJ2-7	14	-	TRBV5-1	-
CASSKEIWGSVTQYF	TGTGCCAGCAGCAAAGAGATCTGGGGGAGCGTGACCCAGTACTTC	TRBJ2-5	15	many	TRBV7-2	-
CASSVLTTAEAFF	TGCGCCAGCAGTGTGCTGACCACGGCTGAAGCTTTCTTT	TRBJ1-1	13	-	TRBV10-2	-
CSVRTSGSGYEQYF	TGCAGCGTGCGGACTAGCGGGAGTGGGTACGAGCAGTACTTC	TRBJ2-7	14	-	TRBV29-1	TRBD2
CASSYSFDRNTGELFF	TGTGCCAGCAGTTACTCGTTCGACAGGAACACCGGGGAGCTGTTTTTT	TRBJ2-2	16	-	TRBV6-5	-